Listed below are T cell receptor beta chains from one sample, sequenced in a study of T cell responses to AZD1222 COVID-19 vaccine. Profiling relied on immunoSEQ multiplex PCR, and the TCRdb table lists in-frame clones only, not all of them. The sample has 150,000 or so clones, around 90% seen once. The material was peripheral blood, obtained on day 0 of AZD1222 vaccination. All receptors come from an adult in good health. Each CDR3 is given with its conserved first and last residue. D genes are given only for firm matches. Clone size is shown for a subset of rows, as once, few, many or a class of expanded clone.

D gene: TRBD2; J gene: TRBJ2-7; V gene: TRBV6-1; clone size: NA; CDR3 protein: CASSEVSGASYEQYF; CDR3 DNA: TGTGCCAGCAGTGAAGTTAGCGGGGCCTCCTACGAGCAGTACTTC
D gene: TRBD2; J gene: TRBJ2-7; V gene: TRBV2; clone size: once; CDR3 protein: CASRPSGGSLSEQYF; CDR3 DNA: TGTGCCAGCAGGCCATCGGGGGGAAGCCTATCCGAGCAGTACTTC
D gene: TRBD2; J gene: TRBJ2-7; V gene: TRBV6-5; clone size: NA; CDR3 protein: CASKPGLAGYEQYF; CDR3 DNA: TGTGCCAGCAAACCGGGACTAGCGGGCTACGAGCAGTACTTC
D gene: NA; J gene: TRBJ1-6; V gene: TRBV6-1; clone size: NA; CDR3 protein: CASSEGSGDNSPLHF; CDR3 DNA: TGTGCCAGCAGTGAAGGCTCAGGGGATAATTCACCCCTCCACTTT
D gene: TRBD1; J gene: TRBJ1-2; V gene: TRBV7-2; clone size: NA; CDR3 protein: CASSSGQGPSVYGYTF; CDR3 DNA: TGTGCCAGCAGCTCGGGACAGGGCCCATCCGTCTATGGCTACACCTTC
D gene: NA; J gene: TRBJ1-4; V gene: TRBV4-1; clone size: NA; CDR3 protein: CASAREGLPTNEKLFF; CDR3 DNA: TGCGCCAGCGCCAGGGAGGGTCTTCCGACTAATGAAAAACTGTTTTTT
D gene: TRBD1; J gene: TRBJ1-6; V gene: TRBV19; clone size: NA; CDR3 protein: CASQGTAFNSPLHF; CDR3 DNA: TGTGCCAGCCAAGGGACAGCCTTTAACTCACCCCTCCACTTT
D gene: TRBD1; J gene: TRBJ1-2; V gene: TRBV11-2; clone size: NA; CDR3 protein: CASSLGQGIDGYTF; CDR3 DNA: TGTGCCAGCAGCTTGGGACAGGGTATAGATGGCTACACCTTC
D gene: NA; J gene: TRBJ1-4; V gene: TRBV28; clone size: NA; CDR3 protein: CASTQGPGRGEKLFF; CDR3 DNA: TGTGCCAGCACTCAAGGTCCTGGGCGAGGGGAAAAACTGTTTTTT
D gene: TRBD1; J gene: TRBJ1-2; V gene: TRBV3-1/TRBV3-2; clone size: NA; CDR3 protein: CASSRDSSYGYTF; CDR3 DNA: TGTGCCAGCAGCCGGGACAGCAGTTATGGCTACACCTTC
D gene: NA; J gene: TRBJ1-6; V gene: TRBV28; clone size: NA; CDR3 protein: CASWAGQLDSPLHF; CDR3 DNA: TGTGCCAGCTGGGCGGGGCAATTAGATTCACCCCTCCACTTT
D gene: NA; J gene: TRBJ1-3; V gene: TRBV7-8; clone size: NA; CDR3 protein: CASSPDNGNTIYF; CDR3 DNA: TGTGCCAGCAGCCCAGACAATGGAAACACCATATATTTT
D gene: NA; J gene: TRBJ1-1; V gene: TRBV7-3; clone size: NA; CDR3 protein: CASSLTQGDEAFF; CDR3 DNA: TGTGCCAGCAGCCTAACTCAGGGAGATGAAGCTTTCTTT
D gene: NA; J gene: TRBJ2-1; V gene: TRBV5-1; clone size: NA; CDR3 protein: CASSGGVNNEQFF; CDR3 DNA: TGCGCCAGCAGCGGCGGGGTGAACAATGAGCAGTTCTTC
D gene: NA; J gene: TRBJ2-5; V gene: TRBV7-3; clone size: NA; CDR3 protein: CASSRDSQETQYF; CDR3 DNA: TGTGCCAGCAGCCGCGACAGTCAAGAGACCCAGTACTTC
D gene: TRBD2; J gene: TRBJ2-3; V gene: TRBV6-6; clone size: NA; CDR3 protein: CASSYGGSSDTQYF; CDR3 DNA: TGTGCCAGCAGTTACGGCGGGAGTTCAGATACGCAGTATTTT
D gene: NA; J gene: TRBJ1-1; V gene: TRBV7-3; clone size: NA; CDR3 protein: CASSLPPSGKAFF; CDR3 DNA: TGTGCCAGCAGCTTACCCCCAAGTGGAAAAGCTTTCTTT
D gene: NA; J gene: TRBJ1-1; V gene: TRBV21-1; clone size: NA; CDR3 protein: CASSKRGTAREPEAFF; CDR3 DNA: TGTGCCAGCAGCAAAAGGGGGACAGCTCGGGAGCCTGAAGCTTTCTTT
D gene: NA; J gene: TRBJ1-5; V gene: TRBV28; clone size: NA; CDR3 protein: CASSSPRRGVNQPQHF; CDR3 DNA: TGTGCCAGCAGTTCCCCCCGCAGGGGTGTGAATCAGCCCCAGCATTTT
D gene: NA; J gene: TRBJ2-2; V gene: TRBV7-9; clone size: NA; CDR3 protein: CASSLGPGELFF; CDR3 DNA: TGTGCCAGCAGCTTAGGGCCCGGGGAGCTGTTTTTT